This is a list of T cell receptor beta chains from one sample in a study of T cell changes during pregnancy in multiple sclerosis. The assay was immunoSEQ multiplex PCR, and TCRdb's table has in-frame clones only and misses some. The sample holds more than 75,000 clones, over 85% seen once. This sample comprised peripheral blood, obtained in the first trimester of pregnancy. These TCRs come from a female donor with multiple sclerosis, enrolled in a pregnancy study. CDR3s include the opening cysteine and the closing phenylalanine or tryptophan. A D gene is named only where the DNA matches it firmly. The size field is filled for only some rows; it gives once, few, many or a size class.

D,J,size,V,CDR3,DNA
TRBD2,TRBJ2-3,NA,TRBV19,CASSTIAGGEIDTQYF,TGTGCCAGTAGCACTATAGCGGGAGGGGAGATAGATACGCAGTATTTT
NA,TRBJ1-4,NA,TRBV27,CASSLGGDGFQKLFF,TGTGCCAGCAGCCTAGGGGGTGATGGCTTCCAAAAACTGTTTTTT
NA,TRBJ1-4,once,TRBV28,CASSFPRGNEKLFF,TGTGCCAGCAGTTTTCCCAGGGGAAATGAAAAACTGTTTTTT
NA,TRBJ2-3,NA,TRBV27,CASSRGADTQYF,TGTGCCAGCAGTAGAGGAGCCGATACGCAGTATTTT
TRBD1,TRBJ1-2,NA,TRBV18,CASSNPGQRNYGYTF,TGTGCCAGCTCAAACCCGGGACAGCGGAACTATGGCTACACCTTC
TRBD1,TRBJ1-2,NA,TRBV18,CASSPQHYRGLLRGYTF,TGTGCCAGCTCACCACAGCATTACAGGGGCCTCCTTAGGGGCTACACCTTC
TRBD2,TRBJ2-3,NA,TRBV6-1,CASSGLLAGVSTDTQYF,TGTGCCAGCAGTGGGTTACTAGCGGGGGTTTCCACAGATACGCAGTATTTT
NA,TRBJ1-1,NA,TRBV6-6,CASNRGLNTEAFF,TGTGCCAGCAACCGGGGGTTGAACACTGAAGCTTTCTTT
NA,TRBJ1-1,NA,TRBV7-2,CASTIKQVPRSEAFF,TGTGCCAGTACCATAAAACAGGTCCCGAGGTCTGAAGCTTTCTTT
TRBD1,TRBJ2-2,NA,TRBV19,CASSINGRGPGELFF,TGTGCCAGTAGTATAAACGGCAGGGGGCCCGGGGAGCTGTTTTTT
TRBD1,TRBJ2-2,once,TRBV14,CASSPGQGFPGELFF,TGTGCCAGCAGCCCGGGACAGGGGTTCCCCGGGGAGCTGTTTTTT
TRBD1,TRBJ2-7,NA,TRBV6-1,CASIPGQGSYEQYF,TGTGCCAGCATTCCGGGACAGGGCTCCTACGAGCAGTACTTC
NA,TRBJ1-2,NA,TRBV4-3,CASSRGGHGYTF,TGCGCCAGCAGCCGAGGGGGACATGGCTACACCTTC
NA,TRBJ1-2,NA,TRBV12-1,CACPGQVYGYTF,TGTGCCTGCCCGGGACAGGTCTATGGCTACACCTTC
TRBD1,TRBJ2-7,few,TRBV14,CASSQRTGGAQYF,TGTGCCAGCAGCCAGCGCACAGGGGGCGCGCAGTACTTC
TRBD2,TRBJ2-3,NA,TRBV18,CASSPKSGGTDTQYF,TGTGCCAGCTCACCAAAGAGCGGGGGCACAGATACGCAGTATTTT
TRBD1,TRBJ1-4,NA,TRBV15,CATRTGGTATNEKLFF,TGTGCCACCAGAACAGGGGGGACGGCAACTAATGAAAAACTGTTTTTT
TRBD1,TRBJ1-6,NA,TRBV5-1,CASSLAPTGTSPLHF,TGCGCCAGCAGCTTGGCCCCGACAGGGACTTCACCCCTCCACTTT
TRBD1,TRBJ2-7,NA,TRBV2,CAGGTGGGSYEQYF,TGTGCCGGGGGGACAGGGGGGGGATCCTACGAGCAGTACTTC
NA,TRBJ1-1,NA,TRBV7-9,CASSLSGDGKAFF,TGTGCCAGCAGCTTGTCGGGGGATGGAAAAGCTTTCTTT
TRBD2,TRBJ2-3,NA,TRBV27,CASRFLSGNLGTDTQYF,TGTGCCAGCCGATTCCTTAGCGGGAACCTTGGGACAGATACGCAGTATTTT
TRBD1,TRBJ2-3,NA,TRBV19,CASSLPSGTGGRGTDTQYF,TGTGCCAGTAGTCTTCCCTCCGGGACAGGGGGCCGGGGCACAGATACGCAGTATTTT
TRBD2,TRBJ2-1,NA,TRBV6-5,CASSWGGLGNEQFF,TGTGCCAGCAGTTGGGGCGGACTAGGGAATGAGCAGTTCTTC
NA,TRBJ2-7,NA,TRBV10-3,CAIRGTGLVNEQYF,TGTGCCATCAGAGGAACAGGGTTGGTTAACGAGCAGTACTTC
NA,TRBJ1-2,few,TRBV6-1,CASRDSRNYGYTF,TGTGCCAGCAGGGACAGCCGTAACTATGGCTACACCTTC
TRBD1,TRBJ2-5,NA,TRBV6-1,CASSGGDRGETQYF,TGTGCCAGCAGTGGGGGGGACAGGGGAGAGACCCAGTACTTC
TRBD1,TRBJ2-3,NA,TRBV7-3,CASSSGTGGTDTQYF,TGTGCCAGCAGCTCCGGGACAGGGGGCACAGATACGCAGTATTTT
NA,TRBJ1-4,NA,TRBV5-1,CASREPANEKLFF,TGCGCCAGCCGCGAGCCCGCTAATGAAAAACTGTTTTTT
TRBD1,TRBJ2-3,NA,TRBV6-5,CASSYQDRGTDTQYF,TGTGCCAGCAGTTACCAGGACAGGGGGACAGATACGCAGTATTTT
TRBD1,TRBJ2-5,NA,TRBV4-1,CASSQRTGGGETQYF,TGCGCCAGCAGCCAACGGACAGGGGGCGGTGAGACCCAGTACTTC
NA,TRBJ2-7,NA,TRBV7-9,CASTFPGVEQYF,TGTGCCAGCACCTTCCCCGGGGTCGAGCAGTACTTC
NA,TRBJ1-1,NA,TRBV11-2,CASSRGDRRYEAFF,TGTGCCAGCAGCCGCGGAGACAGGAGATATGAAGCTTTCTTT
NA,TRBJ2-7,NA,TRBV11-2,CASSLSTGPYEQYF,TGTGCCAGCAGCTTATCGACAGGACCCTACGAGCAGTACTTC
TRBD2,TRBJ2-3,NA,TRBV4-3,CATSNRAQRGGTDTQYF,TGCGCCACCAGCAATCGGGCCCAGCGGGGAGGCACAGATACGCAGTATTTT
NA,TRBJ2-2,NA,TRBV29-1,CSVVVQLNTGELFF,TGCAGCGTTGTTGTCCAGTTGAACACCGGGGAGCTGTTTTTT
TRBD1,TRBJ1-5,few,TRBV4-2,CASSQVTGSNQPQHF,TGTGCCAGCAGCCAAGTGACAGGGAGCAATCAGCCCCAGCATTTT
TRBD2,TRBJ2-7,NA,TRBV10-3,CATISGSRDYEQYF,TGTGCCACGATTAGCGGGAGTAGGGACTACGAGCAGTACTTC
NA,TRBJ1-1,once,TRBV7-2,CASSPFFGNTEAFF,TGTGCCAGCAGCCCTTTTTTCGGGAACACTGAAGCTTTCTTT
TRBD2,TRBJ2-7,NA,TRBV7-2,CASSLGAGTAYEQYF,TGTGCCAGCAGCCTAGGAGCGGGGACGGCCTACGAGCAGTACTTC
TRBD1,TRBJ2-7,NA,TRBV19,CASSSTGLSSYEQYF,TGTGCCAGTAGTTCGACAGGGCTTAGCTCCTACGAGCAGTACTTC
TRBD1,TRBJ2-2,NA,TRBV18,CASSPRTGDLTGELFF,TGTGCCAGCTCACCACGGACAGGGGACTTGACCGGGGAGCTGTTTTTT
NA,TRBJ2-1,NA,TRBV30,CAWSLGGYNEQFF,TGTGCCTGGAGCCTAGGGGGTTACAATGAGCAGTTCTTC
TRBD1,TRBJ1-5,NA,TRBV11-2,CASSLSGTGGGRGQPQHF,TGTGCCAGCAGCTTGTCCGGGACAGGGGGCGGGCGCGGTCAGCCCCAGCATTTT
NA,TRBJ2-6,NA,TRBV18,CASSPLGPAPSVLTF,TGTGCCAGCTCACCACTCGGTCCCGCGCCAAGCGTCCTGACTTTC
TRBD1,TRBJ1-5,NA,TRBV19,CASSMGQVIGQPQHF,TGTGCCAGTAGTATGGGACAGGTAATTGGTCAGCCCCAGCATTTT
NA,TRBJ1-2,NA,TRBV6-4,CASNQGFGGYTF,TGTGCCAGCAACCAGGGATTCGGTGGCTACACCTTC
NA,TRBJ1-6,NA,TRBV13,CASSLFPLLGSGNSPLHF,TGTGCCAGCAGCTTATTCCCCCTCCTGGGCTCAGGGAATTCACCCCTCCACTTT
NA,TRBJ1-1,NA,TRBV5-4,CASSLGGNTEAFF,TGTGCCAGCAGCTTGGGCGGGAACACTGAAGCTTTCTTT
TRBD1,TRBJ1-1,NA,TRBV11-1,CASSRTGMNTEAFF,TGTGCCAGCAGTCGGACAGGAATGAACACTGAAGCTTTCTTT
NA,TRBJ2-7,NA,TRBV19,CASSISPRGRNEQYF,TGTGCCAGTAGTATATCCCCCCGGGGTCGGAACGAGCAGTACTTC
TRBD2,TRBJ2-5,NA,TRBV5-1,CASSLRPGLGGETQYF,TGCGCCAGCAGCTTGCGTCCGGGACTAGGGGGAGAGACCCAGTACTTC
TRBD2,TRBJ2-3,NA,TRBV7-3,CASSLTGTSRDTQYF,TGTGCCAGCAGCTTAACGGGGACTAGCAGAGATACGCAGTATTTT
TRBD1,TRBJ1-1,few,TRBV27,CASNRQGYTEAFF,TGTGCCAGCAACCGACAGGGCTACACTGAAGCTTTCTTT
TRBD2,TRBJ2-3,NA,TRBV9,CASSVDRERGGREDTQYF,TGTGCCAGCAGCGTAGATAGGGAGCGGGGGGGCCGGGAAGATACGCAGTATTTT
NA,TRBJ2-2,NA,TRBV6-4,CASSGQANTGELFF,TGTGCCAGCAGTGGGCAGGCGAACACCGGGGAGCTGTTTTTT